Included here is one T cell receptor beta chain sequence, with context. What it recognizes is unknown. The germline gives CDR1 MGHRA, CDR2 YSYEKL. J was trimmed by 7 bases and V by 3 bases; bases with no gene match: 10. CDR3 length: 16 residues. TCRdb's copy holds only in-frame clones and misses some; the assay was immunoSEQ multiplex PCR. The sample holds some 1,100,000 clones, about four fifths seen once. The data stem from a study of shared clonotypes between healthy human individuals. Study-wide points: Larger richness was generally estimated for naive than memory subsets. Rarefaction showed that sequencing of sorted subsets was incomplete (despite large depth). Sampling was confined to blood; repertoires within tissues likely differ.

The sample taken for sequencing was memory CD4+ T cells from PBMCs. Subset indicated: CD45RA-negative fraction. The chain employs TRBV4-1 and TRBJ2-1; 9 nucleotides agree with TRBD1. The TCR originated in a man between 18 and 29 years old in good health. Some clones in this sample may be carry-over from other donors' samples. CDR3 protein: CASSHPYGDRVNEQFF. As DNA, the CDR3 is TGCGCCAGCAGCCACCCTTACGGGGACAGGGTAAATGAGCAGTTCTTC.